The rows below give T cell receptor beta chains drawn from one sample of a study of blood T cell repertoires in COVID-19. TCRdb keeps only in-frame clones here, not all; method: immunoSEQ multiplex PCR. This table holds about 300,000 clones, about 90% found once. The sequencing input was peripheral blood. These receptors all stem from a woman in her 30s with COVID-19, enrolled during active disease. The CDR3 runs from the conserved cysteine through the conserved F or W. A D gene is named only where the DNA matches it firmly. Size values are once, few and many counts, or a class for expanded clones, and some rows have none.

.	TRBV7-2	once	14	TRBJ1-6	CASSLGTVSSPLHF	TGTGCCAGCAGCTTAGGGACAGTCTCTTCACCCCTCCACTTT
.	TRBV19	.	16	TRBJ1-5	CASSTTLVYSNQPQHF	TGTGCCAGTAGTACCACCTTAGTTTATAGCAATCAGCCCCAGCATTTT
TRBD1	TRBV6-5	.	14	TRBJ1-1	CASSLQGDWTEAFF	TGTGCCAGCAGTCTTCAGGGGGATTGGACTGAAGCTTTCTTT
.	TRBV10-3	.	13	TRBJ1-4	CAISEGALEKLFF	TGTGCCATCAGTGAGGGGGCCCTTGAAAAACTGTTTTTT
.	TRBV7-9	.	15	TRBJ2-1	CASSLTWGSLNEQFF	TGTGCCAGCAGCTTAACCTGGGGCTCACTCAATGAGCAGTTCTTC
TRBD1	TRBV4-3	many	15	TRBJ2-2	CASSQENRGTGELFF	TGCGCCAGCAGCCAAGAGAACAGGGGGACCGGGGAGCTGTTTTTT
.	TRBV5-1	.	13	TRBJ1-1	CASSPPGRAEAFF	TGCGCCAGCAGCCCCCCCGGGAGGGCTGAAGCTTTCTTT
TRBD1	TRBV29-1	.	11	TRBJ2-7	CSVQGAYEQYF	TGCAGCGTTCAGGGGGCCTACGAGCAGTACTTC
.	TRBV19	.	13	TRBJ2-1	CATKSFGYNEQFF	TGTGCCACGAAGAGTTTTGGCTACAATGAGCAGTTCTTC
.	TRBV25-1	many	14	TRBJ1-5	CASSLTGSNQPQHF	TGTGCCAGCAGCTTAACCGGGAGCAATCAGCCCCAGCATTTT